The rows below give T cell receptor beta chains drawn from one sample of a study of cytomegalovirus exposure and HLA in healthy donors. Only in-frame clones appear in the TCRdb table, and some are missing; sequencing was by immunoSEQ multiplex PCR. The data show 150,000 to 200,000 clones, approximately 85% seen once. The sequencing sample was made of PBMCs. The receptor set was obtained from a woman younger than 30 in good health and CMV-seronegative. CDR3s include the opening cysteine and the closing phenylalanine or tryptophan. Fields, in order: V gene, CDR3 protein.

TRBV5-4,CASSSKTGPEYSVLTF
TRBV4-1,CASRNLAGKDNEQFF
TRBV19,CASSKSRVAEHNEQFF
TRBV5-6,CASSGSTTYEQYF
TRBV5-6,CASSLDISSTDTQYF
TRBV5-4,CASSQTLAGEVYEQYF
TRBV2,CARSQGANPGANVLTF
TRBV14,CASSQGMVSRDTYQETQYF
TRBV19,CASSIVHREDYEQYF
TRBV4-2,CASSLRAAGNEQFF
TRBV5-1,CASSPGTSGRATDTQYF
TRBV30,CALRGLGTGELFF
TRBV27,CASSWDRAYGYTF
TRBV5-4,CASSWRSLGLAGGNEQFF
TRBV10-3,CAIQKERISGDTGELFF
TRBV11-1,CASSSTALGLAGGHNEQFF
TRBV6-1,CASSEVTATEAFF
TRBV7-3,CASSRIGQEGRATEAFF
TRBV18,CASSPDSPRGPQHF
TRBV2,CASKPGTIEQYF
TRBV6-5,CASSYSIGGGPGTQYF
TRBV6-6,CASSYSRQVNSYEQYF
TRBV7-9,CASSLVPGDTYEQYF
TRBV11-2,CASSYGTSDYNEQFF
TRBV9,CASSETPWTGGDEQYF
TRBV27,CASSPRGAVGNTIYF